This TCR beta chain was identified during a study of blood T cell repertoires in COVID-19. Across the study: Spain, Italy and the United States supplied samples that represented acute and convalescent COVID-19. T cells, B-cell-depleted T cells, or PBMCs provided the cDNA or gDNA that served as material.

The authors' processing: Amplification from reference gene primers served as the basis for estimated nucleated cell counts. TCRdb's copy holds only in-frame clones and misses some; the assay was immunoSEQ multiplex PCR. Clone size and V and J calls were adopted from that table, with D and trimming inferred from the DNA. The sample lists under 200,000 clones, around nine tenths seen once, with roughly 3.6% in the top ten. CDR1 is SNHLY, CDR2 FYNNEI, per germline. The V end lost 5 bases, the J end lost 3 bases, and 11 bases lay between the germline ends. The CDR3 consists of 14 residues. Sequenced material: peripheral blood. The chain carries TRBV2 and TRBJ1-5; D is undetermined. The TCR was taken from a man between 18 and 35 years old with active or convalescent COVID-19. This chain's CDR3 is CASSRGPDNQPQHF. The DNA of the CDR3 is TGTGCCAGCAGTAGAGGGCCGGACAATCAGCCCCAGCATTTT.